These 29 T cell receptor beta chains were all obtained from the same sample, sequenced in a study of OX40 agonist ivuxolimab in advanced cancers. Here immunoSEQ multiplex PCR was the method, and the copy in TCRdb shows in-frame clones only, minus some. In the table there are some 67,000 clones, roughly 80% of which are singletons. The source was CD4+ or CD8+ T cells sorted from blood, collected in a trial of the OX40 agonist ivuxolimab. These receptors originate from an adult with an advanced solid tumor such as melanoma, head and neck, liver or kidney cancer.

The rearrangement uses TRBV27 and TRBJ1-1; 11 positions match TRBD1. This CDR3 comprises 20 residues. Germline values: CDR1 MNHEY, CDR2 SMNVEV (reference sequence). The ends lost 2 bases at V and 0 bases at J; junction bases unmatched: 14. This CDR3 is CASSLGRPGQGAFVNTEAFF. Written as DNA, the CDR3 is TGTGCCAGCAGTTTAGGCAGACCTGGACAGGGGGCCTTCGTGAACACTGAAGCTTTCTTT.

The chain employs TRBV28 and TRBJ1-5; 11 bases are shared with TRBD1. The CDR3 has 19 amino acids. Germline lookup yields CDR1 MDHEN and CDR2 SYDVKM. V was clipped by 5 bases and J by 0 bases; unmatched bases: 12. The CDR3 sequence is CASSPLMGTGGVSNQPQHF. The CDR3 region has the DNA TGTGCCAGCAGTCCCCTTATGGGGACAGGGGGTGTTAGCAATCAGCCCCAGCATTTT.

This rearrangement joins TRBV28 to TRBJ1-6, with 7 bases aligning to TRBD1. V was clipped by 6 bases and J by 6 bases; unmatched bases: 8. The CDR3 is made up of 15 amino acids. Germline lookup yields CDR1 MDHEN and CDR2 SYDVKM. The CDR3 sequence is CASSSGGRGNSPLHF. The CDR3 DNA reads as TGTGCCAGCAGCTCAGGGGGTCGGGGTAATTCACCCCTCCACTTT.

The count of this clone is one. This chain links TRBV9 with TRBJ2-1, with 9 bases fitting TRBD2. Germline CDR1 is SGDLS and CDR2 is YYNGEE. The CDR3 has 18 amino acids. V shed 4 bases, J shed 9 bases, and the junction held 20 bases outside the gene matches. CDR3 bases: TGTGCCAGCAGCCTACCGAAGGGGGCGGGAGGGCCTTGGGTTGAGCAGTTCTTC. As protein: CASSLPKGAGGPWVEQFF. The whole variable domain, filled in from reference TRBV9 and TRBJ2-1, reads DSGVTQTPKHLITATGQRVTLRCSPRSGDLSVYWYQQSLDQGLQFLIQYYNGEERAKGNILERFSAQQFPDLHSELNLSSLELGDSALYFCASSLPKGAGGPWVEQFFGPGTRLTVL.

This chain connects TRBV11-2 to TRBJ2-1, with a tentative D call TRBD2 (6 bases). Trimming took off 3 bases at V and 6 bases at J, with 18 bases between the two ends. In germline, CDR1 is SGHAT, CDR2 FQNNGV. The CDR3 runs 16 residues. CDR3 DNA sequence: TGTGCCAGCAGCTTCGGCGGGGCGGCCCTCTTCAATGAGCAGTTCTTC. It specifies CASSFGGAALFNEQFF.

The CDR3 sequence: CASTRTTGAYEQYF. The CDR3 DNA sequence: TGTGCCAGTACAAGGACGACAGGCGCCTACGAGCAGTACTTC. The genes are TRBV19 and TRBJ2-7, with a weak D call TRBD1 (6 bases). V lost 7 bases, J lost 2 bases, and 15 bases lay in between. Germline loops: CDR1 LNHDA, CDR2 SQIVND (reference sequence). The CDR3 runs to 14 residues.

This clone was counted once. This chain links TRBV11-1 with TRBJ2-2, with D perhaps being TRBD1 or TRBD2 (5 bases each). This CDR3 is 14 amino acids long. Per germline, CDR1 SGHAT and CDR2 FQDESV (reference sequence). Trimming stripped 10 bases from V and 6 bases from J, with 18 bases between. The chain's CDR3 is CATRWGKGAGELFF. CDR3 DNA: TGTGCCACCCGGTGGGGGAAAGGGGCCGGGGAGCTGTTTTTT.

J is TRBJ2-7 and V is TRBV18; D possibly uses TRBD1 or TRBD2 (5 bases each). Germline CDR1 reads KGHSH; CDR2 reads LQKENI. V lost 6 bases and J lost 6, with 15 bases in between. The CDR3 contains 13 residues. CDR3: CASSEGVAGEQYV. In nucleotides, the CDR3 is TGTGCCAGCTCGGAAGGGGTTGCGGGCGAGCAGTACGTC.

The chain couples TRBV9 to TRBJ2-2; D possibly corresponds to TRBD1 (5 bases). This CDR3 is 15 amino acids long. Germline CDR1 reads SGDLS; CDR2 reads YYNGEE. Trimming shortened V by 0 bases and J by 7 bases, and 13 bases separated the two germline ends. As DNA, the CDR3 is TGTGCCAGCAGCGTAGGTGGCAGGGTTAACGGGGAGCTGTTTTTT. This gives the protein CASSVGGRVNGELFF.

The chain is built from TRBV5-1 and TRBJ1-1; D is uncertain. Trimming removed 1 base at V and 7 bases at J, with 8 bases between. The CDR3 sequence is 12 residues long. Germline V gives CDR1 SGHRS, CDR2 YFSETQ. The DNA for the CDR3 is TGCGCCAGCAGCTTGAGCGGCTTTGAAGCTTTCTTT. Translated, it gives CASSLSGFEAFF.

The J gene is TRBJ1-4, the V gene TRBV13; a possible D gene is TRBD1 (5 bases). Trimming took off 1 base at V and 8 bases at J, with 11 bases between the two ends. The CDR3 consists of 14 residues. The V gene's germline CDR1 is PRHDT and CDR2 FYEKMQ (reference sequence). The CDR3 region is CASSLADRLEKLFF. The CDR3 DNA reads as TGTGCCAGCAGCTTAGCAGACAGACTCGAAAAACTGTTTTTT.

V usage is TRBV5-8 and J usage is TRBJ1-2, with 12 nucleotides matching TRBD1. The CDR3 spans 15 residues. Germline values: CDR1 SGHTS, CDR2 YDEGEE. Trimming removed 4 bases from V and 7 bases from J; junction bases left unmatched: 8. The CDR3 loop is CASSAGTGGFGGYTF. CDR3 DNA: TGTGCCAGCAGCGCGGGGACAGGGGGCTTTGGTGGCTACACCTTC. Using reference TRBV5-8 and TRBJ1-2 for the parts outside the CDR3, the full variable domain is EAGVTQSPTHLIKTRGQQATLRCSPISGHTSVYWYQQALGLGLQFLLWYDEGEERNRGNFPPRFSGRQFPNYSSELNVNALELEDSALYLCASSAGTGGFGGYTFGSGTRLTVV.

This chain joins TRBV7-2 and TRBJ2-2; 8 nucleotides line up with TRBD1. There are 15 residues in the CDR3. V was clipped by 4 bases and J by 3 bases; unmatched bases: 4. Germline V gene sequence: CDR1 SGHTA, CDR2 FQGNSA. As DNA, the CDR3 is TGTGCCAGCAGCTCAGGACAGGGTTACACCGGGGAGCTGTTTTTT. Amino acid sequence: CASSSGQGYTGELFF.

This chain uses TRBV28 with TRBJ2-3; D gene uncertain. The V end lost 3 bases, the J end lost 0 bases, and 16 bases lay between the germline ends. The germline V gene encodes CDR1 MDHEN and CDR2 SYDVKM. The CDR3 loop spans 17 amino acids. The CDR3 DNA reads as TGTGCCAGCAGTTTTCTGTCGGGTCTTACTAGCACAGATACGCAGTATTTT. It codes for CASSFLSGLTSTDTQYF.

This clone was found once. The chain employs TRBV27 and TRBJ2-5; 9 bases agree with TRBD2. Trimming at V came to 4 bases and at J to 4 bases, leaving 10 bases not matched to a gene. CDR1 and CDR2 from the germline V gene are MNHEY and SMNVEV (reference sequence). This CDR3 has 16 residues. As DNA, the CDR3 is TGTGCCAGCAGTTCCCCTAGCGGGATAAGGCCAGAGACCCAGTACTTC. This codes for CASSSPSGIRPETQYF.

V is TRBV28 and J is TRBJ1-1, with a weak D call TRBD1 (6 bases). This CDR3 contains 14 residues. The V and J ends lost 4 bases and 7 bases respectively, with 16 bases between them. Germline CDR1 and CDR2: MDHEN and SYDVKM. CDR3 amino acids: CASSSRLQGREAFF. CDR3 DNA: TGTGCCAGCAGTTCTCGCCTACAGGGCCGTGAAGCTTTCTTT.

This chain uses TRBV28 with TRBJ1-1; D is perhaps TRBD1 (5 bases). Trimming removed 3 bases at V and 4 bases at J, with 12 bases between. This CDR3 spans 14 amino acids. The germline gives CDR1 MDHEN, CDR2 SYDVKM. The CDR3 region has the DNA TGTGCCAGCAGTTTGGGGGACCCGAGCACTGAAGCTTTCTTT. This encodes CASSLGDPSTEAFF.

The chain carries TRBV28 and TRBJ2-4; TRBD1 is a possible D gene (5 bases). CDR1 is MDHEN and CDR2 is SYDVKM in the germline V gene. Trimming left V 4 bases short and J 7 bases short, with 17 bases between. The CDR3 contains 15 residues. CDR3: CASSWGDQSTNIQYF. The CDR3 DNA reads TGTGCCAGCAGTTGGGGCGACCAATCCACGAACATTCAGTACTTC.

DNA of the CDR3: TGTGCCAGCAGCCGCTGGGTGGGGGAAGGAGAGACCCAGTACTTC. This translates into CASSRWVGEGETQYF. The genes are TRBV27 and TRBJ2-5, with D perhaps TRBD1 or TRBD2 (5 bases each). The CDR3 has 15 amino acids. CDR1 is MNHEY, CDR2 SMNVEV, per germline (reference sequence). V was cut by 6 bases and J by 4 bases, with 18 bases left in between.

V gene TRBV4-1 combines with J gene TRBJ2-1, with TRBD2 matching over 10 bases. CDR3 size: 15 residues. Germline CDR1 and CDR2: MGHRA and YSYEKL. V gave up 4 bases and J gave up 7 bases; unmatched junction bases: 7. The CDR3 DNA reads as TGCGCCAGCAGCCTCTTAGCGGGGGGCCTTAATGAGCAGTTCTTC. Residues: CASSLLAGGLNEQFF.

This clone was counted between two and nine times. The V gene is TRBV14, the J gene TRBJ1-5; D is perhaps TRBD1 (6 bases). With 5 bases removed from V and 9 bases from J, the gap between germline ends came to 20 bases. Per the germline V gene, CDR1 is SGHDN and CDR2 is FVKESK. There are 15 residues in the CDR3. CDR3 DNA: TGTGCCAGCAGCAAAGGGTCCACAGGGCTTTGGCCCCAGCATTTT. It translates to CASSKGSTGLWPQHF.

V is TRBV5-4 and J is TRBJ2-3, with TRBD2 as a possible D gene (5 bases). Germline lookup yields CDR1 SGHNT and CDR2 YYREEE (reference sequence). The CDR3 extends over 17 amino acids. The germline V and J ends were trimmed by 7 bases and 4 bases, with 25 bases remaining between them. The CDR3 protein is CASRTGKPADIADTQYF. As DNA, the CDR3 is TGTGCCAGCCGAACGGGGAAGCCGGCAGATATCGCAGATACGCAGTATTTT.

The V gene is TRBV27, the J gene TRBJ1-5; D remains ambiguous. Germline CDR1 MNHEY, CDR2 SMNVEV (reference sequence). The CDR3 sequence is 14 residues long. V lost 6 bases, J lost 0 bases, and 9 bases lay in between. The CDR3 DNA follows: TGTGCCAGCAGGACCAGGAATAGCAATCAGCCCCAGCATTTT. Encoded protein: CASRTRNSNQPQHF.

This chain links TRBV2 with TRBJ1-5, with a possible D match to TRBD1 (5 bases). The CDR3 totals 11 residues. Germline CDR1 SNHLY, CDR2 FYNNEI. V was pared by 8 bases and J by 7 bases, with 9 bases between. DNA of the CDR3: TGTGCCAGCTCCCGGGGGCAGCCCCAGCATTTT. This sequence encodes CASSRGQPQHF.

DNA for the CDR3: TGTGCCAGCAGTGAAGACAGGGGGGGCAATCAGCCCCAGCATTTT. It codes for CASSEDRGGNQPQHF. V gene TRBV6-1 combines with J gene TRBJ1-5, with TRBD1 matching over 8 bases. The CDR3 consists of 15 residues. CDR1 is MNHNS and CDR2 is SASEGT in the germline V gene. The trim removed 1 base at V and 2 bases at J, leaving 1 base unmatched.

V is TRBV27 and J is TRBJ1-1, with 9 bases that match TRBD1. V shed 7 bases and J 0 bases; nucleotides not matched to a gene: 6. From germline, CDR1 is MNHEY and CDR2 SMNVEV (reference sequence). The CDR3 covers 15 residues. CDR3 amino acids: CASMRGTGLNTEAFF. The CDR3 nucleotides are TGTGCCAGCATGCGGGGGACAGGGTTGAACACTGAAGCTTTCTTT.

This rearrangement joins TRBV29-1 to TRBJ2-5; D remains unclear. Germline lookup yields CDR1 SQVTM and CDR2 ANQGSEA. The CDR3 sequence is 13 residues long. Between the trimmed V and J ends, which lost 1 base and 1 base, there was a span of 7 bases. Here the CDR3 DNA reads TGCAGCGTTGAAGCGGTATTCCAAGAGACCCAGTACTTC. Its translation: CSVEAVFQETQYF.

V gene TRBV2 combines with J gene TRBJ1-2, with TRBD1 identical over 8 bases. This CDR3 has 15 residues. In germline, CDR1 is SNHLY, CDR2 FYNNEI. The ends lost 3 bases at V and 4 bases at J; junction bases unmatched: 7. CDR3 sequence (DNA): TGTGCCAGCAGTGAGACAGGGACAGGAAGCTATGGCTACACCTTC. It codes for CASSETGTGSYGYTF.

The rearrangement links TRBV10-3 to TRBJ2-7; a possible D gene is TRBD1 (7 bases). Trimming took 4 bases from V and 5 from J, leaving 15 bases between them. Germline-derived CDR1 and CDR2 are ENHRY and SYGVKD. The length of the CDR3 is 14 residues. The CDR3, as DNA: TGTGCCATCAGTGTGGGGGCAGGGGGGAACGAGCAGTACGTC. It codes for CAISVGAGGNEQYV.